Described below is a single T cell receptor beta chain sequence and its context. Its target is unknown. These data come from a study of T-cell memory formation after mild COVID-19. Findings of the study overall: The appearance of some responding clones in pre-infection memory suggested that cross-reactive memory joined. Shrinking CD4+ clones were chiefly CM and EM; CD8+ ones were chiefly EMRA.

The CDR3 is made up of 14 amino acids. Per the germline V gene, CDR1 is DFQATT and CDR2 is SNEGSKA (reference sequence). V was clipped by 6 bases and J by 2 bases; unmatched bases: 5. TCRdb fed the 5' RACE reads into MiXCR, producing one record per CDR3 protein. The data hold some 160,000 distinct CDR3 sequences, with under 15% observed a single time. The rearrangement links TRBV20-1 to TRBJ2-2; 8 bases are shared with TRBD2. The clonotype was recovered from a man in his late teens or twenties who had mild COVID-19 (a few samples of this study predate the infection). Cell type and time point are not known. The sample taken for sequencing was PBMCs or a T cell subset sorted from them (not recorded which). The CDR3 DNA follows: TGCAGTGCGCCTCGGGGGGGCAACACCGGGGAGCTGTTTTTT. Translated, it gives CSAPRGGNTGELFF.